These 28 T cell receptor beta chains came from one sample sequenced in a study of T cell changes during pregnancy in multiple sclerosis. Data came from immunoSEQ multiplex PCR; TCRdb stores just in-frame clones and leaves some out. Found here are more than 80,000 clones, roughly 90% of them singletons; the top ten hold 1.5% to 1.9%. Source: peripheral blood, taken in the first trimester of pregnancy. The receptors here all came from a female donor with multiple sclerosis, enrolled in a pregnancy study.

The rearrangement links TRBV28 to TRBJ2-7; 11 bases match TRBD1. The CDR3 has 15 amino acids. Germline-derived CDR1 and CDR2 are MDHEN and SYDVKM. Trimming cost V 1 base and J 6 bases; bases outside gene matches: 5. In nucleotides, the CDR3 is TGTGCCAGCAGTTTATTCGGGACAGGGGGACTCGAGCAGTACTTC. It translates to CASSLFGTGGLEQYF.

V usage is TRBV29-1 and J usage is TRBJ1-2; 9 bases map to TRBD1. Germline-derived CDR1 and CDR2 are SQVTM and ANQGSEA. This CDR3 has 14 amino acids. Trimming cost V 3 bases and J 8 bases; bases outside gene matches: 10. The CDR3 sequence: CSVDTGGPRRGYTF. The CDR3 DNA sequence: TGCAGCGTTGATACAGGGGGCCCCCGGAGGGGCTACACCTTC.

The gene calls are TRBV7-9 and TRBJ2-7; 10 nucleotides line up with TRBD2. The junction had 6 bases not matched to a gene; V was cut back by 4 bases and J by 6 bases. This CDR3 has 14 amino acids. Germline V lookup: CDR1 SEHNR, CDR2 FQNEAQ (reference sequence). The CDR3 region has the DNA TGTGCCAGCAGCTGGAAGCGGGAGGGCCGCGAGCAGTACTTC. Encoded protein: CASSWKREGREQYF.

The chain joins TRBV2 to TRBJ1-1; no clear D. The V gene lost 0 bases and the J gene lost 10 bases, with 6 bases spanning the gap. The CDR3 totals 11 residues. Germline values: CDR1 SNHLY, CDR2 FYNNEI. The chain's CDR3 is CASSEARGAFF. CDR3 sequence (DNA): TGTGCCAGCAGTGAAGCAAGAGGAGCTTTCTTT.

The rearrangement joins TRBV2 to TRBJ2-5, with TRBD2 identical over 8 bases. This CDR3 comprises 16 residues. Germline V lookup: CDR1 SNHLY, CDR2 FYNNEI. V was pared by 6 bases and J by 2 bases, with 11 bases of the junction left unmatched. The chain's CDR3 is CASSSDPTSGQETQYF. CDR3 bases: TGTGCCAGCAGCTCCGACCCAACTAGCGGACAAGAGACCCAGTACTTC.

V is TRBV6-5 and J is TRBJ2-1; possibly TRBD2 for D (5 bases). V lost 8 bases to trimming and J lost 5 bases, with 16 bases between them. Germline V gene data show CDR1 as MNHEY and CDR2 as SVGAGI. There are 14 residues in the CDR3. The CDR3 loop reads CASRRAHPNNEQFF. The CDR3 DNA reads as TGTGCCAGCCGGCGGGCCCACCCTAACAATGAGCAGTTCTTC.

This clone was seen just once. As DNA, the CDR3 is TGTGTCAGAAGCTTAGACGGGCGGAGGTCCGAGCAGTACTTC. Its translation is CVRSLDGRRSEQYF. The chain links TRBV7-5 to TRBJ2-7; the table assigns TRBD2, which was not confirmed against the DNA. TRBV7-5 is marked as a pseudogene. The CDR3 is 14 residues long.

The rearrangement uses TRBV25-1 and TRBJ1-1; 10 nucleotides agree with TRBD1. Germline CDR1 MGHDK, CDR2 SYGVNS. V was pared by 5 bases and J by 4 bases, with 7 bases of the junction left unmatched. The CDR3 totals 15 residues. For the CDR3, the DNA is TGTGCCAGCAGTCCCGGGACAGGGGTTGGCACTGAAGCTTTCTTT. This codes for CASSPGTGVGTEAFF.

The chain combines TRBV27 with TRBJ2-3; 9 bases are a match to TRBD1. V lost 5 bases, J lost 4 bases, and 10 bases stayed unmatched. Germline V gene sequence: CDR1 MNHEY, CDR2 SMNVEV (reference sequence). The CDR3 runs to 16 residues. The CDR3 is CASSPNRGTGSDTQYF. The CDR3 region has the DNA TGTGCCAGCAGTCCTAACCGTGGGACAGGGTCAGATACGCAGTATTTT.

The rearrangement links TRBV7-9 to TRBJ1-1; D is unresolved. V lost 5 bases and J 11 bases, leaving 18 bases between the germline ends. Germline V gene data show CDR1 as SEHNR and CDR2 as FQNEAQ (reference sequence). This CDR3 spans 13 amino acids. CDR3 protein: CASSPAGRFHAFF. CDR3 sequence (DNA): TGTGCCAGCAGCCCTGCGGGCAGGTTTCATGCTTTCTTT.

The rearrangement uses TRBV13 and TRBJ1-5, with D possibly being TRBD1 (5 bases). Germline assignment: CDR1 PRHDT and CDR2 FYEKMQ (reference sequence). V was shortened by 8 bases and J by 4 bases, with 15 bases between the two germline ends. The CDR3 runs 14 residues. The CDR3 DNA reads TGTGCCAGCCGGGAGCGGGGGAGAAATCAGCCCCAGCATTTT. This encodes CASRERGRNQPQHF.

This sequence joins TRBV28 and TRBJ1-2; D is undetermined. The CDR3 loop spans 12 amino acids. V gave up 4 bases and J gave up 8 bases, with 11 bases separating them. CDR1 is MDHEN and CDR2 is SYDVKM in the germline V gene. CDR3 loop: CASSSPSRGYTF. The DNA of the CDR3 is TGTGCCAGCAGTTCCCCATCTCGGGGCTACACCTTC.

The CDR3 loop is CASSPLQGSNTEAFF. DNA of the CDR3: TGTGCCAGCAGCCCACTACAGGGCTCGAACACTGAAGCTTTCTTT. V gene TRBV7-9 combines with J gene TRBJ1-1, with D tentatively TRBD1 (6 bases). Germline loops: CDR1 SEHNR, CDR2 FQNEAQ (reference sequence). Trimming shortened V by 5 bases and J by 1 base, and 14 bases separated the two germline ends. The CDR3 runs 15 residues.

This clone is a singleton in its sample. The CDR3 reads CSVGGGTGGLYEQYF. For the CDR3, the DNA is TGCAGCGTGGGGGGAGGGACAGGGGGTCTCTACGAGCAGTACTTC. The gene calls are TRBV29-1 and TRBJ2-7, with TRBD1 matching over 11 bases. Trimming cost V 6 bases and J 3 bases; bases outside gene matches: 10. CDR3 length: 15 amino acids. Germline V lookup: CDR1 SQVTM, CDR2 ANQGSEA.

The chain uses TRBV21-1 and TRBJ2-7; the table's D call of TRBD2 was not tested on the DNA. TRBV21-1 is described as a pseudogene. The CDR3 covers 15 residues. The CDR3 reads CASSVTSGTPYEQYF. CDR3 nucleotides: TGTGCCAGCAGCGTGACTAGCGGGACCCCCTACGAGCAGTACTTC.

V gene TRBV7-9 combines with J gene TRBJ2-7; D not resolved. This CDR3 is built from 13 residues. Germline CDR1 and CDR2: SEHNR and FQNEAQ (reference sequence). Between the trimmed V and J ends, which lost 0 bases and 4 bases, there was a span of 7 bases. The CDR3 region is CASSLADWYEQYF. CDR3 bases: TGTGCCAGCAGCTTAGCCGACTGGTACGAGCAGTACTTC.

This chain links TRBV13 with TRBJ1-5; D is perhaps TRBD1 (5 bases). Trimming removed 0 bases at V and 3 bases at J, with 6 bases between. Germline CDR1 PRHDT, CDR2 FYEKMQ (reference sequence). This CDR3 has 14 amino acids. In nucleotides, the CDR3 is TGTGCCAGCAGCTTAGGCAGGGACAATCAGCCCCAGCATTTT. Amino acids: CASSLGRDNQPQHF.

The V gene is TRBV11-2, the J gene TRBJ2-7; 7 positions match TRBD1. Germline CDR1 reads SGHAT; CDR2 reads FQNNGV. V was clipped by 1 base and J by 6 bases; unmatched bases: 9. This CDR3 comprises 15 residues. CDR3 sequence (DNA): TGTGCCAGCAGCTTAGTCGGGCAGGGGGAGAGCGAGCAGTACTTC. Residues: CASSLVGQGESEQYF.

This clone was seen only once. The J gene is TRBJ2-3, the V gene TRBV6-5; a possible D gene is TRBD2 (5 bases). V was shortened by 7 bases and J by 4 bases, with 15 bases between the two germline ends. The CDR3 length is 14 residues. CDR1 and CDR2 from the germline V gene are MNHEY and SVGAGI. CDR3 bases: TGTGCCAGCATGACTCATGGAGCGGCAGATACGCAGTATTTT. This encodes CASMTHGAADTQYF.

The CDR3 DNA follows: TGTGCCTGGAGGACAGGGCACACTGAAGCTTTCTTT. It codes for CAWRTGHTEAFF. V usage is TRBV30 and J usage is TRBJ1-1, with 7 bases aligning to TRBD1. The V and J ends lost 3 bases and 3 bases, in that order; junction bases with no gene match: 1. The CDR3 is 12 amino acids. CDR1 GTSNPN and CDR2 SVGIG come from the germline V gene (reference sequence).

The chain has TRBV5-1 and TRBJ2-2; maybe TRBD2 (6 bases). The CDR3 length is 14 residues. Trimming removed 5 bases from V and 4 bases from J, with 12 bases in between. Looked up from germline, CDR1 is SGHRS and CDR2 is YFSETQ. The CDR3 spells CASRTGDSTGELFF. CDR3 sequence (DNA): TGCGCCAGCAGGACGGGAGATTCCACCGGGGAGCTGTTTTTT.

CDR3 in amino acids: CASSEYRVLQYF. For the CDR3, the DNA is TGCGCCAGCAGTGAGTACAGGGTTTTGCAGTACTTC. The rearrangement uses TRBV10-2 and TRBJ2-7; D is perhaps TRBD1 (6 bases). Germline-derived CDR1 and CDR2 are WSHSY and SAAADI. The CDR3 has 12 amino acids. V lost 1 base and J 9 bases, leaving 10 bases between the germline ends.

This clone was picked up one time. J is TRBJ1-2 and V is TRBV30; 10 bases map to TRBD1. With 4 bases clipped from V and 4 bases from J, the junction kept 6 bases outside the gene matches. The CDR3 extends over 14 amino acids. From germline, CDR1 is GTSNPN and CDR2 SVGIG (reference sequence). The CDR3 here is CAWIGTGVPYGYTF. The CDR3 bases are TGTGCCTGGATTGGGACAGGGGTTCCCTATGGCTACACCTTC.

The rearrangement uses TRBV9 and TRBJ1-2, with unresolved D. The germline V gene has CDR1 SGDLS and CDR2 YYNGEE. There are 13 residues in the CDR3. V gave up 1 base and J gave up 0 bases, with 4 bases separating them. For the CDR3, the DNA is TGTGCCAGCAGCGTACAGGCTAACTATGGCTACACCTTC. This translates into CASSVQANYGYTF.

The rearrangement joins TRBV30 to TRBJ1-3; TRBD1 is a possible D gene (6 bases). Germline-derived CDR1 and CDR2 are GTSNPN and SVGIG (reference sequence). This CDR3 contains 17 residues. Trimming shortened V by 7 bases and J by 0 bases, and 22 bases separated the two germline ends. The CDR3 DNA follows: TGTGCCTCCACCCATTCGGTTGGGGGCTTCTCTGGAAACACCATATATTTT. Encoded protein: CASTHSVGGFSGNTIYF.

V gene TRBV27 combines with J gene TRBJ2-5; TRBD1 matches at 7 bases. Unmatched junction bases numbered 5, after V lost 6 bases and J lost 1 base. The CDR3 spans 14 residues. Germline CDR1 is MNHEY and CDR2 is SMNVEV (reference sequence). The CDR3, as DNA: TGTGCCAGCAGGCAGACAGGGTTCCAAGAGACCCAGTACTTC. Amino acids: CASRQTGFQETQYF.

This rearrangement joins TRBV2 to TRBJ2-5; 16 nucleotides agree with TRBD2. The CDR3 length is 19 residues. Looked up from germline, CDR1 is SNHLY and CDR2 is FYNNEI. After removal of 2 bases from V and 0 bases from J, the junction contained 6 bases not matched to a gene. The CDR3 region has the DNA TGTGCCAGCAGTGAACAGGGACTAGCGGGAGGGCCTTACCAAGAGACCCAGTACTTC. As protein: CASSEQGLAGGPYQETQYF.

The chain joins TRBV29-1 to TRBJ1-1; no definite D call. The CDR3 has 14 residues. The ends were cut back, 4 bases at V and 0 bases at J, with 12 bases in the middle. CDR1 SQVTM and CDR2 ANQGSEA come from the germline V gene. CDR3 in DNA: TGCAGCGTTGCGAAGTCAGGAATGAACACTGAAGCTTTCTTT. Its protein is CSVAKSGMNTEAFF.